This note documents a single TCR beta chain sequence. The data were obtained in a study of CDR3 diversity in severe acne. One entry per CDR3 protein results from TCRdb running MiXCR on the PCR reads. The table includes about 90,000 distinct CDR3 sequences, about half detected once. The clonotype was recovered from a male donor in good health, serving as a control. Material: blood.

The CDR3 sequence is CASSVGLAGADEQFF. CDR3 nucleotide sequence: TGTGCCAGCAGTGTAGGACTAGCGGGAGCAGATGAGCAGTTCTTC. This rearrangement joins TRBV2 to TRBJ2-1; TRBD2 agrees at 13 bases. The CDR3 covers 15 residues. With V trimmed by 4 bases and J by 8 bases, 5 bases remained unmatched. Germline V gives CDR1 SNHLY, CDR2 FYNNEI.